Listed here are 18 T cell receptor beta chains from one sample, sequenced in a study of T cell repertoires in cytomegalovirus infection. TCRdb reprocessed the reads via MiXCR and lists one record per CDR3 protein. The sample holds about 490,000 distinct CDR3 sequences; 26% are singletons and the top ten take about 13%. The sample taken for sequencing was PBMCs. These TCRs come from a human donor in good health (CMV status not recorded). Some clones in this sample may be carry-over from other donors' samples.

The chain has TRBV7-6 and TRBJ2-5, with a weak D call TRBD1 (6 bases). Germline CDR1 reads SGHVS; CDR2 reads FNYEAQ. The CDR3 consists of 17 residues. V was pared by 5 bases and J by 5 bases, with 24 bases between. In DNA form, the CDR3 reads TGTGCCAGCAGCAACAGCCAATCCCTGACAGGTCCTGAGACCCAGTACTTC. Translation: CASSNSQSLTGPETQYF.

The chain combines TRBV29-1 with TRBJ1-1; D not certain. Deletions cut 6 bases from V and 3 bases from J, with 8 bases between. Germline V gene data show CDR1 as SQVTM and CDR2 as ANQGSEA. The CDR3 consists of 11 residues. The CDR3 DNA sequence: TGCAGCGTCGCAGGACACACTGAAGCTTTCTTT. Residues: CSVAGHTEAFF.

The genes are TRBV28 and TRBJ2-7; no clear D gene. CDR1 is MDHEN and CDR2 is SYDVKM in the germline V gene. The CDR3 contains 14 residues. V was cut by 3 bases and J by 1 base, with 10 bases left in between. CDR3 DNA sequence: TGTGCCAGCAGTTTCAGTGACGGGTCCTACGAGCAGTACTTC. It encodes CASSFSDGSYEQYF.

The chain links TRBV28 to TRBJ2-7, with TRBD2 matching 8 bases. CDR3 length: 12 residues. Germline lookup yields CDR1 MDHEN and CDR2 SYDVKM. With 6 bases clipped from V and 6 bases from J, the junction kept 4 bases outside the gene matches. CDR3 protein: CASSRGGSEQYV. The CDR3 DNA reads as TGTGCCAGCAGCCGGGGGGGGTCCGAGCAGTACGTC.

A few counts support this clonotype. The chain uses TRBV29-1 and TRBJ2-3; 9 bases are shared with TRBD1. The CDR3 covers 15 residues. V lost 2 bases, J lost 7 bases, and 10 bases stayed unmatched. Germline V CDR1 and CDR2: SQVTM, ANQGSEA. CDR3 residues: CSVERGTGLIHTQYF. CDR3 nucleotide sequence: TGCAGCGTTGAAAGGGGGACAGGGTTGATACATACGCAGTATTTT.

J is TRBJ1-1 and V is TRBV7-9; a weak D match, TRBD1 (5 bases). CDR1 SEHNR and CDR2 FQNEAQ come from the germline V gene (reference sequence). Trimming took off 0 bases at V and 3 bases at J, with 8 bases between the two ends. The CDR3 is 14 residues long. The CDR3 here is CASSLAVRDTEAFF. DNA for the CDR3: TGTGCCAGCAGCTTAGCGGTCAGGGACACTGAAGCTTTCTTT.

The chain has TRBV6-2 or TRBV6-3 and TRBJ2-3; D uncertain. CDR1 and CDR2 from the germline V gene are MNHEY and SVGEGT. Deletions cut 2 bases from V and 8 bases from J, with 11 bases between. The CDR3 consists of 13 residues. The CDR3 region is CASSYESWGTQYF. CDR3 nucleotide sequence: TGTGCCAGCAGTTACGAAAGCTGGGGTACGCAGTATTTT.

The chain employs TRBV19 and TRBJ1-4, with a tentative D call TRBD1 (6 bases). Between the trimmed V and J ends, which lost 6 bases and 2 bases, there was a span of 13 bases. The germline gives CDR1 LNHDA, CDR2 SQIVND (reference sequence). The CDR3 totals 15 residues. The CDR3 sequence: CASRTGGATNEKLFF. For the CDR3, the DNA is TGTGCCAGTAGAACGGGGGGCGCGACTAATGAAAAACTGTTTTTT.

The CDR3 DNA reads TGCAGTGCCAACAAGGGGGGCGGGGAGACCCAGTACTTC. The encoded protein is CSANKGGGETQYF. The genes are TRBV20-1 and TRBJ2-5; D may match TRBD1 or TRBD2 (6 bases each). CDR3 length equals 13 residues. V was trimmed by 6 bases and J by 5 bases, leaving 16 bases between them. In germline, CDR1 is DFQATT, CDR2 SNEGSKA (reference sequence).

CDR3 sequence reads: CASSSIDREEGTDTQYF. CDR3 DNA: TGTGCCAGCAGCTCCATAGACAGGGAGGAGGGCACAGATACGCAGTATTTT. This sequence joins TRBV5-4 and TRBJ2-3; possibly TRBD1 for D (7 bases). The CDR3 has 17 residues. V lost 3 bases and J 1 base, leaving 18 bases between the germline ends. The V gene's germline CDR1 is SGHNT and CDR2 YYREEE (reference sequence).

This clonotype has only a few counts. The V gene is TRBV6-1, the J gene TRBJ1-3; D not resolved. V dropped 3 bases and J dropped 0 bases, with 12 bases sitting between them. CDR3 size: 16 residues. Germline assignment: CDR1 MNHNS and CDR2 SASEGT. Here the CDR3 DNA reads TGTGCCAGCAGTGACCAACACGGAAACTCTGGAAACACCATATATTTT. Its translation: CASSDQHGNSGNTIYF.

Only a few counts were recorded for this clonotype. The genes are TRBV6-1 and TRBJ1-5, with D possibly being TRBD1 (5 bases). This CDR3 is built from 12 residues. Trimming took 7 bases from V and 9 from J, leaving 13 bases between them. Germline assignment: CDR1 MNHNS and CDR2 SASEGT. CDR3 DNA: TGTGCCAGCACGGAGGCGCAGGGGCCCCAGCATTTT. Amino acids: CASTEAQGPQHF.

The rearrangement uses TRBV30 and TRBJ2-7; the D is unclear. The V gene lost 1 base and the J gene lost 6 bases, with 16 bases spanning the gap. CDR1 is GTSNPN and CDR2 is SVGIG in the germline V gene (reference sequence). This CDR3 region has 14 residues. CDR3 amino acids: CAWSGSWTVVEQYF. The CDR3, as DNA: TGTGCCTGGAGTGGGAGTTGGACGGTGGTCGAGCAGTACTTC.

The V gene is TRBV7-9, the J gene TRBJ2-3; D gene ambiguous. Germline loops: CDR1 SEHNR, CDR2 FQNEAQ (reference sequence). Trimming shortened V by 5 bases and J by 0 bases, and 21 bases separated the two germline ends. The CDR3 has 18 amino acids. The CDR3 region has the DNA TGTGCCAGCAGCCCCCGAGTCGGTACGGTGGCTAGCACAGATACGCAGTATTTT. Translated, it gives CASSPRVGTVASTDTQYF.

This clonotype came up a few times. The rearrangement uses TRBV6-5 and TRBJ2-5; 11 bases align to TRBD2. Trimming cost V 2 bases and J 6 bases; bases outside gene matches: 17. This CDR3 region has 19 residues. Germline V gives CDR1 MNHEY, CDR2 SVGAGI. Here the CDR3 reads CASSYKGSGRVWIVQTQYF. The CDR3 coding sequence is TGTGCCAGCAGTTACAAGGGTAGCGGGAGGGTATGGATAGTCCAGACCCAGTACTTC.

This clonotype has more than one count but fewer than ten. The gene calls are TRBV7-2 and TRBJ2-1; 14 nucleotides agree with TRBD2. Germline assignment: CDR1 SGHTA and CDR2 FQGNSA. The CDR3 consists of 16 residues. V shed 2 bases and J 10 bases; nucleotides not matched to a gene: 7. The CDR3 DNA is TGTGCCAGCAGCTTACCTGGGACTAGCGGGAGACGCGAGCAGTTCTTC. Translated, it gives CASSLPGTSGRREQFF.

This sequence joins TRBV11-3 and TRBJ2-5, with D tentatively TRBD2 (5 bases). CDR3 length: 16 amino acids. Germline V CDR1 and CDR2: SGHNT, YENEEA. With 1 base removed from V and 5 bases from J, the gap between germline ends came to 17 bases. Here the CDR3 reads CASSLGASSGIETQYF. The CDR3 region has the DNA TGTGCCAGCAGCTTAGGAGCTAGTTCGGGAATTGAGACCCAGTACTTC.

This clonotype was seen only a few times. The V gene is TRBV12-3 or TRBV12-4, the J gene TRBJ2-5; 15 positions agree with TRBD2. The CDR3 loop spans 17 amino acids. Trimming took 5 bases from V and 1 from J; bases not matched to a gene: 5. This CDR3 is CASSPGLAGGSQETQYF. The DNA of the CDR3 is TGTGCCAGCAGTCCGGGACTAGCGGGAGGAAGCCAAGAGACCCAGTACTTC.